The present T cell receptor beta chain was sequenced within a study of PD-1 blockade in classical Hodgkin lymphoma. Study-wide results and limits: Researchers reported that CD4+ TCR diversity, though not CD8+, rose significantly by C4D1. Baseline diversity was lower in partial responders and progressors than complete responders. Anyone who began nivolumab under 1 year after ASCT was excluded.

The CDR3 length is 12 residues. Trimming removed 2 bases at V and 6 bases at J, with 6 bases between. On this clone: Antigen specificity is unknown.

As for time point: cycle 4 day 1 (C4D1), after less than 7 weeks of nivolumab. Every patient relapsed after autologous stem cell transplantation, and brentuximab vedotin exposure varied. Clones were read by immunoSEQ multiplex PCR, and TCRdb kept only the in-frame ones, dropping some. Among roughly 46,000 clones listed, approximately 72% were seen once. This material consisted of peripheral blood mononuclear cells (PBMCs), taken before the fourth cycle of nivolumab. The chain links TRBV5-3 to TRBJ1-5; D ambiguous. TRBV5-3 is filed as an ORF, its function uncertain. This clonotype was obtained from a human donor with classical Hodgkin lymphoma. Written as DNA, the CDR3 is TGTGCCAGAAGCTTCCCAAGTCAGCCCCAGCATTTT. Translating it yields CARSFPSQPQHF.